Sequencing of this T cell receptor (beta chain) was carried out in a study of OX40 agonist ivuxolimab in advanced cancers. Study as a whole: The patients got ivuxolimab, which is an agonistic anti-OX40 (CD134) antibody. Eligibility admitted prior anti-PD-1, anti-PD-L1 or anti-CTLA-4 therapy; around 38% had some. Three dose-escalation patients had partial responses: one with hepatocellular carcinoma and two with cutaneous melanoma. Study outcomes and limitations: Expanded clones belonging to CD8+ T cells outnumbered, on average, those of CD4+.

Losses at the gene ends were 4 bases for V and 2 bases for J; bases not matched to a gene: 6. This CDR3 comprises 14 residues. Germline CDR1 and CDR2: SQVTM and ANQGSEA. Concerning this clone itself: As yet, its antigen is unknown.

Profiling relied on immunoSEQ multiplex PCR, and the TCRdb table lists in-frame clones only, not all of them. The data hold approximately 31,000 clones, with approximately 89% observed a single time. The chain carries TRBV29-1 and TRBJ1-2, with TRBD1 identical over 8 bases. The sequence was collected from an adult with an advanced solid tumor such as melanoma, head and neck, liver or kidney cancer. This sample comprised CD4+ or CD8+ T cells sorted from blood, obtained in a trial of the OX40 agonist ivuxolimab. The DNA for the CDR3 is TGCAGCGTTGGAGGAGGGGACAGGAACTATGGCTACACCTTC. This sequence encodes CSVGGGDRNYGYTF.